Presented here are 27 T cell receptor beta chains from one specimen sequenced in a study of shared clonotypes between healthy human individuals. The data were produced by immunoSEQ multiplex PCR, yet TCRdb's version contains in-frame clones alone and is incomplete. The data show roughly 400,000 clones, just over 95% seen once. Sequenced sample: memory CD8+ T cells sorted from blood. Documented subset: CD45RO+ cells pooled with CCR7-negative TemRA cells. The receptors shown here come from a man aged 30 to 45 in good health.

The genes are TRBV5-1 and TRBJ2-3; D is possibly TRBD1 (6 bases). CDR3 length: 14 amino acids. Trimming shortened V by 4 bases and J by 2 bases, and 11 bases separated the two germline ends. Per the germline V gene, CDR1 is SGHRS and CDR2 is YFSETQ. The CDR3 DNA is TGCGCCAGCAGCCGGACAGCTATCACAGATACGCAGTATTTT. It specifies CASSRTAITDTQYF.

DNA for the CDR3: TGTGCCAGCAGCTATAAGACAGGGCTGGGAGAAAAACTGTTTTTT. This gives the protein CASSYKTGLGEKLFF. This chain joins TRBV28 and TRBJ1-4; 7 positions agree with TRBD1. This CDR3 is 15 amino acids long. V lost 6 bases to trimming and J lost 8 bases; unmatched junction nucleotides: 12. The V gene's germline CDR1 is MDHEN and CDR2 SYDVKM.

The genes are TRBV6-5 and TRBJ2-1, with unresolved D. The CDR3 extends over 15 amino acids. The germline V gene has CDR1 MNHEY and CDR2 SVGAGI. V was trimmed by 3 bases and J by 0 bases, leaving 9 bases between them. The CDR3 bases are TGTGCCAGCAGTTATTATGCGAGCTCCTACAATGAGCAGTTCTTC. Protein sequence: CASSYYASSYNEQFF.

The rearrangement joins TRBV2 to TRBJ2-7; TRBD1 aligns across 7 bases. The CDR3 has 13 residues. Germline V gives CDR1 SNHLY, CDR2 FYNNEI. The V gene end was trimmed by 6 bases and the J gene end by 6 bases; junction bases not matched to a gene: 8. CDR3 sequence: CASRVQGPGEQYF. The CDR3 bases are TGTGCCAGCAGGGTACAGGGGCCCGGCGAGCAGTACTTC.

This clone came up once. The CDR3 is CASSEGGEGYEQYF. The CDR3 DNA is TGTGCCAGCAGTGAAGGGGGCGAGGGCTACGAGCAGTACTTC. J is TRBJ2-7 and V is TRBV25-1, with D perhaps TRBD1 (6 bases). The germline CDR1 and CDR2 sequences are MGHDK and SYGVNS. Deletions cut 2 bases from V and 3 bases from J, with 11 bases between. The CDR3 is 14 residues long.

CDR3 bases: TGTGCCAGCAGCGTAGTGGAAACAGGGGAATACAACGAGCAGTACTTC. Translation: CASSVVETGEYNEQYF. The V call is TRBV9, the J call TRBJ2-7; 7 bases map to TRBD1. The junction had 11 bases not matched to a gene; V was cut back by 0 bases and J by 5 bases. From germline, CDR1 is SGDLS and CDR2 YYNGEE. This CDR3 is built from 16 residues.

The sample holds one count of this clone. The chain combines TRBV12-5 with TRBJ2-1; 7 bases match TRBD1. This CDR3 region has 13 residues. The germline CDR1 and CDR2 sequences are LGHNT and FRNRAP. Trimming took 2 bases from V and 9 from J; bases not matched to a gene: 4. The CDR3 sequence: CASGLNRGGEQFF. CDR3 sequence (DNA): TGTGCTAGTGGTTTGAACAGGGGCGGTGAGCAGTTCTTC.

The genes are TRBV13 and TRBJ2-5; the match to TRBD2 covers 13 bases. V lost 4 bases, J lost 3 bases, and 5 bases stayed unmatched. The CDR3 runs 16 residues. The V gene's germline CDR1 is PRHDT and CDR2 FYEKMQ (reference sequence). CDR3 nucleotide sequence: TGTGCCAGCAGCTCCAGACTAGCGGGAGGCAAAGAGACCCAGTACTTC. Residues: CASSSRLAGGKETQYF.

The CDR3 DNA sequence: TGTGCCAGCAGCTCGAACAATGACAGCACCTTC. Translating gives CASSSNNDSTF. The V gene is TRBV5-4, the J gene TRBJ1-2; tentatively, D is TRBD1 (5 bases). Germline V gives CDR1 SGHNT, CDR2 YYREEE (reference sequence). The germline V and J ends were trimmed by 3 bases and 13 bases, with 13 bases remaining between them. The CDR3 sequence is 11 residues long. The full variable domain, with the rest looked up from reference TRBV5-4 and TRBJ1-2, is ETGVTQSPTHLIKTRGQQVTLRCSSQSGHNTVSWYQQALGQGPQFIFQYYREEENGRGNFPPRFSGLQFPNYSSELNVNALELDDSALYLCASSSNNDSTFGSGTRLTVV.

The V call is TRBV10-3, the J call TRBJ2-7; TRBD2 aligns across 7 bases. CDR3 length equals 12 residues. V was clipped by 8 bases and J by 1 base; unmatched bases: 2. Germline CDR1 ENHRY, CDR2 SYGVKD. In DNA, the CDR3 is TGTGCCATCGGGGGGGTATCCTACGAGCAGTACTTC. This gives the protein CAIGGVSYEQYF.

The gene calls are TRBV5-4 and TRBJ2-3, with TRBD1 matching over 9 bases. This CDR3 has 16 amino acids. CDR1 and CDR2 (germline): SGHNT, YYREEE (reference sequence). V shed 0 bases, J shed 1 base, and the junction held 3 bases outside the gene matches. As DNA, the CDR3 is TGTGCCAGCAGCTTGGGCCGGGACAGGGGCACAGATACGCAGTATTTT. Amino acids: CASSLGRDRGTDTQYF.

The J gene is TRBJ1-5, the V gene TRBV29-1; D is perhaps TRBD1 (6 bases). The CDR3 has 13 residues. Germline loops: CDR1 SQVTM, CDR2 ANQGSEA. V was cut by 7 bases and J by 4 bases, with 14 bases left in between. The DNA of the CDR3 is TGCAGCGCCCAGACAGGTTGGAATCAGCCCCAGCATTTT. Its translation: CSAQTGWNQPQHF.

The chain is built from TRBV5-1 and TRBJ2-7; 8 bases line up with TRBD1. From germline, CDR1 is SGHRS and CDR2 YFSETQ. With V trimmed by 4 bases and J by 3 bases, 9 bases remained unmatched. This CDR3 contains 15 residues. DNA for the CDR3: TGCGCCAGCAGCCCCAATTCAGGGGGCGGCTACGAGCAGTACTTC. Its translation is CASSPNSGGGYEQYF.

The genes are TRBV5-4 and TRBJ2-7; D is unclear. V was cut by 1 base and J by 7 bases, with 18 bases left in between. The CDR3 runs to 15 residues. Germline values: CDR1 SGHNT, CDR2 YYREEE (reference sequence). Here the CDR3 reads CASSLWGLVTEEQYF. For the CDR3, the DNA is TGTGCCAGCAGCTTGTGGGGTCTAGTGACGGAGGAGCAGTACTTC.

This chain uses TRBV7-2 with TRBJ2-7, with 9 positions matching TRBD2. This CDR3 spans 15 amino acids. The V segment lost 6 bases and the J segment 6 bases; nucleotides outside the gene matches: 12. CDR1 and CDR2 from the germline V gene are SGHTA and FQGNSA. This CDR3 reads CASSYSGTSTAEQYF. Written as DNA, the CDR3 is TGTGCCAGCAGTTACTCCGGGACTAGCACAGCCGAGCAGTACTTC.

The rearrangement uses TRBV7-9 and TRBJ2-1; D is ambiguous. Germline V lookup: CDR1 SEHNR, CDR2 FQNEAQ (reference sequence). CDR3 length equals 13 residues. Between the trimmed V and J ends, which lost 1 base and 6 bases, there was a span of 7 bases. This CDR3 reads CASSLGTLNEQFF. CDR3 bases: TGTGCCAGCAGCTTAGGCACACTCAATGAGCAGTTCTTC.

CDR3 region: CASSSGTPYEQYF. For the CDR3, the DNA is TGTGCCAGCAGTAGCGGGACCCCCTACGAGCAGTACTTC. The chain recombines TRBV4-2 with TRBJ2-7, with TRBD2 identical over 8 bases. Germline lookup yields CDR1 LGHNA and CDR2 YNFKEQ. The ends lost 6 bases at V and 2 bases at J; junction bases unmatched: 3. The CDR3 covers 13 residues.

The rearrangement links TRBV5-1 to TRBJ2-7, with 12 bases matching TRBD2. The V gene end was trimmed by 4 bases and the J gene end by 5 bases; junction bases not matched to a gene: 7. CDR3 length equals 15 residues. Looked up from germline, CDR1 is SGHRS and CDR2 is YFSETQ. Written as DNA, the CDR3 is TGCGCCAGCAGCCAGACTAGCGGGAGTTTCGACGAGCAGTACTTC. It translates to CASSQTSGSFDEQYF.

V and J are TRBV29-1 and TRBJ1-2, with 8 positions matching TRBD1. The CDR3 loop spans 12 amino acids. With 5 bases clipped from V and 2 bases from J, the junction kept 1 base outside the gene matches. Germline V CDR1 and CDR2: SQVTM, ANQGSEA. This CDR3 is CSVRTGNYGYTF. The CDR3 DNA follows: TGCAGCGTTAGGACAGGGAACTATGGCTACACCTTC. Supplemented by reference TRBV29-1 and TRBJ1-2, the full variable domain reads SAVISQKPSRDICQRGTSLTIQCQVDSQVTMMFWYRQQPGQSLTLIATANQGSEATYESGFVIDKFPISRPNLTFSTLTVSNMSPEDSSIYLCSVRTGNYGYTFGSGTRLTVV.

This chain connects TRBV2 to TRBJ1-4; 8 bases map to TRBD1. V lost 6 bases to trimming and J lost 8 bases; unmatched junction nucleotides: 5. This CDR3 is built from 13 residues. CDR1 SNHLY and CDR2 FYNNEI come from the germline V gene. CDR3 coding DNA: TGTGCCAGCAGAAACAGGGGGAACGAAAAACTGTTTTTT. Amino acids: CASRNRGNEKLFF.

This clone was seen only once. The J gene is TRBJ2-7, the V gene TRBV7-9, with 9 nucleotides matching TRBD2. This CDR3 is built from 18 residues. V lost 2 bases to trimming and J lost 0 bases; unmatched junction nucleotides: 11. Germline assignment: CDR1 SEHNR and CDR2 FQNEAQ (reference sequence). Here the CDR3 DNA reads TGTGCCAGCAGCTTAACCTTCGATAGCGGGAGAAGCTCCTACGAGCAGTACTTC. It specifies CASSLTFDSGRSSYEQYF.

The CDR3 coding sequence is TGCGCCAGCAGAACCAAGCGGGAGAACGACTACGAGCAGTACTTC. As protein: CASRTKRENDYEQYF. The chain has TRBV10-1 and TRBJ2-7; 8 bases line up with TRBD2. V lost 6 bases to trimming and J lost 3 bases; unmatched junction nucleotides: 10. The CDR3 spans 15 residues. Germline CDR1 WNHNN, CDR2 SYGVQD (reference sequence).

V usage is TRBV9 and J usage is TRBJ1-2, with D uncertain. From germline, CDR1 is SGDLS and CDR2 YYNGEE. V shed 1 base and J shed 6 bases, with 10 bases lying between them. The CDR3 extends over 13 amino acids. CDR3: CASSVSIGDGYTF. DNA for the CDR3: TGTGCCAGCAGCGTATCGATTGGGGATGGCTACACCTTC.

The chain combines TRBV7-3 with TRBJ2-1, with 10 bases that match TRBD2. The ends lost 3 bases at V and 7 bases at J; junction bases unmatched: 6. The CDR3 is 15 residues long. The V gene's germline CDR1 is SGHTA and CDR2 FQGTGA. The CDR3 region has the DNA TGTGCCAGCAGCTTCGGTCCTAGCGGGAGAAATGAGCAGTTCTTC. This sequence encodes CASSFGPSGRNEQFF.

This clone occurred once. The chain combines TRBV30 with TRBJ1-2; D is ambiguous. Germline V lookup: CDR1 GTSNPN, CDR2 SVGIG (reference sequence). This CDR3 comprises 13 residues. The germline V and J ends were trimmed by 2 bases and 4 bases, with 11 bases remaining between them. The CDR3 spells CAWSLISAYGYTF. The CDR3 DNA is TGTGCCTGGAGTCTCATCTCCGCCTATGGCTACACCTTC.

The chain carries TRBV18 and TRBJ2-4; D might be TRBD1 or TRBD2, each matching 6 bases. The V end lost 2 bases, the J end lost 3 bases, and 17 bases lay between the germline ends. Germline CDR1 KGHSH, CDR2 LQKENI. This CDR3 region has 17 residues. The CDR3 sequence: CASSPRAPGAYKNIQYF. The CDR3, as DNA: TGTGCCAGCTCACCAAGGGCTCCGGGGGCTTACAAAAACATTCAGTACTTC.

The CDR3, as DNA: TGCGCCAGCAGTGGATCGGACAGCTATGGCTACACCTTC. Amino acids: CASSGSDSYGYTF. This chain connects TRBV10-2 to TRBJ1-2; possibly TRBD1 for D (6 bases). The CDR3 sequence is 13 residues long. Trimming shortened V by 4 bases and J by 4 bases, and 10 bases separated the two germline ends. The germline CDR1 and CDR2 sequences are WSHSY and SAAADI.